This T cell receptor beta chain stems from a study of cytomegalovirus exposure and HLA in healthy donors. Study results and limitations: Associated with cytomegalovirus, according to the listing, were about 160 TCR beta chains. The dataset shows that most TCR sequences were rare, while some public TCRs occurred in many donors. Cytomegalovirus status, reportedly, was diagnosed with high specificity and sensitivity by the classifier.

The method was immunoSEQ multiplex PCR; TCRdb's version includes in-frame clones alone and lacks a portion of them. There are about 160,000 clones in the sample; over 85% occur only once, and around 4.4% lies in the top ten. With V trimmed by 3 bases and J by 6 bases, 21 bases remained unmatched. CDR1 and CDR2 from the germline V gene are MDHEN and SYDVKM. The length of the CDR3 is 20 residues. Details on this clone: Its antigen remains unidentified.

V usage is TRBV28 and J usage is TRBJ2-7, with 12 bases fitting TRBD2. Sequencing was performed on PBMCs. The sequence was obtained from a man between 18 and 29 years old in good health and CMV-seropositive. CDR3: CASSFPPLGRLAGEGLEQYF. The CDR3 DNA follows: TGTGCCAGCAGTTTCCCTCCCCTAGGAAGACTAGCGGGAGAAGGTCTCGAGCAGTACTTC. Complete variable domain (other parts from reference TRBV28 and TRBJ2-7): DVKVTQSSRYLVKRTGEKVFLECVQDMDHENMFWYRQDPGLGLRLIYFSYDVKMKEKGDIPEGYSVSREKKERFSLILESASTNQTSMYLCASSFPPLGRLAGEGLEQYFGPGTRLTVT.